The 29 T cell receptor beta chains in this list originate from one sample, sequenced in a study of T cell clonality in common variable immunodeficiency. The assay was immunoSEQ multiplex PCR, and TCRdb's table has in-frame clones only and misses some. The repertoire yields tens of thousands of clones, none seen only once; the top ten contain 1.5% to 2%. Sequencing input: peripheral blood mononuclear cells. Receptor source: a person aged 18 to 70 in good health.

This clone was seen many times. CDR3 DNA, as far as it was read: TGTGCCAGCAGCTTAGGACAGGCGAGGATCGGC. As protein: CASSLGQARIG. The complete CDR3 reads CASSLGQARIGYTF. The genes are TRBV13 and TRBJ1-2; possible D gene TRBD1, 5 bases. The read ends 3 residues before the CDR3 terminus; that terminus is restored from the germline J gene. CDR3 size: 14 residues. Germline V gene sequence: CDR1 PRHDT, CDR2 FYEKMQ (reference sequence).

This clone was recorded many times. The read comes to an end 3 residues before the CDR3 does, leaving the germline J gene to fill in the end. J is TRBJ2-2 and V is TRBV2; D possibly corresponds to TRBD2 (7 bases). V lost 3 bases to trimming and J lost 0 bases, with 17 bases between them. Germline CDR1 reads SNHLY; CDR2 reads FYNNEI. The CDR3 has 18 residues. CDR3 DNA (partial): TGTGCCAGCAGTGACCGCATTTGGGGGGGCGCGAACACCGGGGAG. This codes for CASSDRIWGGANTGE. The whole CDR3 protein reads CASSDRIWGGANTGELFF.

Many counts were recorded for this clone. The CDR3 end lies 3 residues beyond the end of the read and is filled in from the germline J gene. The rearrangement links TRBV6-1 to TRBJ2-7, with a tentative D call TRBD1 (6 bases). The CDR3 contains 12 residues. Deletions cut 3 bases from V and 3 bases from J, with 6 bases between. Germline CDR1 MNHNS, CDR2 SASEGT. The CDR3 region is CASSDRGYEQYF. The sequenced CDR3 bases are TGTGCCAGCAGTGACAGGGGCTACGAG.

This clone was recorded many times. The read finishes 3 residues shy of the CDR3 end, and the germline J gene is used to complete it. The V and J genes are TRBV2 and TRBJ2-5; 9 positions match TRBD1. The CDR3 covers 14 residues. J gave up 5 bases and V 4 bases, and 5 bases lay outside the gene matches. CDR1 and CDR2 from the germline V gene are SNHLY and FYNNEI. The CDR3 sequence: CASSVDRGSETQYF. CDR3 DNA, as far as it was read: TGTGCCAGCAGTGTGGACAGGGGCTCGGAGACC.

This clone was counted ten times or more. The read ends 3 residues early relative to the CDR3; the germline J gene fills the gap. This sequence joins TRBV6-1 and TRBJ2-7; 9 nucleotides align to TRBD1. The trim removed 4 bases at V and 2 bases at J, leaving 6 bases unmatched. The V gene's germline CDR1 is MNHNS and CDR2 SASEGT. CDR3 length equals 15 residues. This CDR3 is CASSAPGQGAYEQYF. CDR3 DNA, as far as it was read: TGTGCCAGCAGTGCGCCGGGACAGGGAGCCTACGAG.

This clone was observed a few times. The read halts 3 residues ahead of the CDR3 end, with the missing end drawn from the germline J gene. The chain uses TRBV19 and TRBJ1-2; 9 positions agree with TRBD1. Germline V gene data show CDR1 as LNHDA and CDR2 as SQIVND (reference sequence). The CDR3 runs to 16 residues. CDR3 loop: CASSDNSGQGRDDYTF. CDR3 DNA, as far as it was read: TGTGCCAGTAGTGACAATTCTGGACAGGGGAGAGATGAC.

This clone showed up many times. The read gets to within 3 residues of the CDR3 end, and the germline J gene fills in the rest. The chain is built from TRBV19 and TRBJ2-5, with TRBD2 matching 10 bases. The CDR3 has 16 amino acids. Per germline, CDR1 LNHDA and CDR2 SQIVND (reference sequence). Trimming removed 4 bases from V and 5 bases from J; junction bases left unmatched: 10. Incomplete CDR3 DNA: TGTGCCAGTAGTAAGAACAGCGGGAGGGCCCAGGAGACC. It specifies CASSKNSGRAQET. The full CDR3 protein is CASSKNSGRAQETQYF.

This clone appeared many times. The missing CDR3 end, 3 residues past where the read stops, is filled in from the germline J gene. The chain joins TRBV10-3 to TRBJ1-3; D gene ambiguous. Germline loops: CDR1 ENHRY, CDR2 SYGVKD. The CDR3 has 13 residues. Trimming left V 7 bases short and J 0 bases short, with 7 bases between. The DNA read from the CDR3 is TGTGCCATCACCGGGGACTCTGGAAACACC. Protein product: CAITGDSGNT. The whole CDR3 sequence reads CAITGDSGNTIYF.

In its sample, this clone was seen many times. The read ends 3 residues shy of where the CDR3 ends; the end is completed using the germline J gene. The chain has TRBV10-1 and TRBJ1-1; D remains unclear. Per germline, CDR1 WNHNN and CDR2 SYGVQD (reference sequence). Trimming stripped 4 bases from V and 1 base from J, with 10 bases between. This CDR3 has 14 residues. Partial CDR3 DNA: TGCGCCAGCAGTGCGGTAGGGCCGAACACTGAA. As protein: CASSAVGPNTE. The entire CDR3 protein reads CASSAVGPNTEAFF.

This clone was detected ten times or more. The CDR3 end lies 3 residues beyond the end of the read and is filled in from the germline J gene. This chain links TRBV20-1 with TRBJ2-1; D gene ambiguous. Trimming took off 1 base at V and 2 bases at J, with 15 bases between the two ends. Per the germline V gene, CDR1 is DFQATT and CDR2 is SNEGSKA (reference sequence). The CDR3 is 16 amino acids. The CDR3 sequence: CSARARGSFPYNEQFF. The CDR3 DNA, read in part, is TGCAGTGCTAGAGCACGCGGTAGTTTCCCCTACAATGAG.

This clone has a count of ten or more. Read coverage stops 3 residues before the CDR3 terminus; the germline J gene supplies the remainder. The chain joins TRBV19 to TRBJ1-1; D is possibly TRBD1 (5 bases). The CDR3 spans 14 residues. CDR1 and CDR2 from the germline V gene are LNHDA and SQIVND (reference sequence). V dropped 7 bases and J dropped 2 bases, with 14 bases sitting between them. The covered CDR3 bases are TGTGCCAGTAACTACGGGGGGATCAACACTGAA. It specifies CASNYGGINTE. Given in full, the CDR3 is CASNYGGINTEAFF.

In its sample, this clone was seen many times. With the read ending 3 residues before the CDR3 end, the germline J gene is used to fill in that end. The chain recombines TRBV20-1 with TRBJ1-6; 7 nucleotides match TRBD1. The CDR3 runs 14 residues. Trimming at V came to 5 bases and at J to 10 bases, leaving 11 bases not matched to a gene. The V gene's germline CDR1 is DFQATT and CDR2 SNEGSKA (reference sequence). CDR3 sequence reads: CSAAQDRDQSPLHF. CDR3 DNA, as far as it was read: TGCAGTGCTGCCCAAGACAGGGATCAGTCACCC.

This clone was seen repeatedly, ten times or more. Read coverage stops 3 residues before the CDR3 terminus; the germline J gene supplies the remainder. The J gene is TRBJ1-1, the V gene TRBV18, with D unclear. Between the trimmed V and J ends, which lost 0 bases and 0 bases, there was a span of 5 bases. Looked up from germline, CDR1 is KGHSH and CDR2 is LQKENI. This CDR3 has 14 residues. The part of the CDR3 DNA that was read is TGTGCCAGCTCACCACCGTCAGTGAACACTGAA. This codes for CASSPPSVNTE. Given in full, the CDR3 is CASSPPSVNTEAFF. Together with reference TRBV18 and TRBJ1-1, the CDR3 gives the full variable domain: NAGVMQNPRHLVRRRGQEARLRCSPMKGHSHVYWYRQLPEEGLKFMVYLQKENIIDESGMPKERFSAEFPKEGPSILRIQQVVRGDSAAYFCASSPPSVNTEAFFGQGTRLTVV.

In this sample, this clone turned up many times. Sequencing ends 3 residues short of the CDR3 end; the germline J gene provides the rest. The rearrangement links TRBV5-4 to TRBJ1-6; 8 positions match TRBD1. Germline V gene data show CDR1 as SGHNT and CDR2 as YYREEE (reference sequence). Trimming at V came to 3 bases and at J to 5 bases, leaving 4 bases not matched to a gene. The CDR3 runs 15 residues. Partial CDR3 DNA: TGTGCCAGCAGCTATGCAGGGGGCAATAATTCACCC. This translates into CASSYAGGNNSP. In full, the CDR3 reads CASSYAGGNNSPLHF.

This clone was recorded at least ten times. The sequence runs out 3 residues before the end of the CDR3; the remainder is reconstructed from the germline J gene. J is TRBJ2-1 and V is TRBV4-2; TRBD1 matches 7 bases. CDR1 LGHNA and CDR2 YNFKEQ come from the germline V gene. This CDR3 contains 21 residues. J lost 0 bases, V lost 4 bases, and 21 bases had no gene match. CDR3 region: CASSPGQTDRRALSSYNEQFF. CDR3 DNA (partial): TGTGCCAGCAGCCCGGGACAGACGGACAGGCGCGCCTTGAGCTCCTACAATGAG.

This clone was counted many times. The read gets to within 3 residues of the CDR3 end, and the germline J gene fills in the rest. This chain connects TRBV5-1 to TRBJ1-4; weak D call: TRBD1 (6 bases). Germline CDR1 and CDR2: SGHRS and YFSETQ. The CDR3 covers 17 residues. V lost 0 bases and J lost 3, with 15 bases in between. CDR3 DNA, as far as it was read: TGCGCCAGCAGCTTGGCAACAGGGAATCGTCCTAATGAAAAA. Protein: CASSLATGNRPNEK. The CDR3, in full, reads CASSLATGNRPNEKLFF.

This clone appeared many times. Read sequence stops 3 residues before the CDR3 end, and the germline J gene provides the missing end. The V and J genes are TRBV18 and TRBJ2-1; TRBD2 matches at 10 bases. The ends lost 3 bases at V and 9 bases at J; junction bases unmatched: 11. Germline assignment: CDR1 KGHSH and CDR2 LQKENI. This CDR3 is built from 16 residues. The CDR3 region is CASSPGASGGRVEQFF. The CDR3 DNA, read in part, is TGTGCCAGCTCACCTGGGGCTAGCGGGGGACGGGTTGAG.

There are many counts of this clone. The read ends 3 residues before the CDR3 terminus; that terminus is restored from the germline J gene. J is TRBJ1-2 and V is TRBV28, with D unresolved. The V gene lost 3 bases and the J gene lost 0 bases, with 5 bases spanning the gap. The CDR3 contains 13 residues. Germline CDR1 and CDR2: MDHEN and SYDVKM. CDR3 bases read: TGTGCCAGCAGTTTGACAACTAACTATGGC. Encoded protein: CASSLTTNYG. The whole CDR3 region reads CASSLTTNYGYTF.

This clone occurred many times. The CDR3 end lies 3 residues beyond the end of the read and is filled in from the germline J gene. V usage is TRBV18 and J usage is TRBJ1-4; tentatively, D is TRBD1 (5 bases). The CDR3 spans 16 residues. Looked up from germline, CDR1 is KGHSH and CDR2 is LQKENI. Trimming cost V 3 bases and J 8 bases, with 19 bases left between them. Partial CDR3 DNA: TGTGCCAGCTCACCTCGCGGCGACAGTACTGGGGAAAAA. Encoded protein: CASSPRGDSTGEK. The complete CDR3 sequence is CASSPRGDSTGEKLFF.

This clone was counted many times. The read halts 3 residues ahead of the CDR3 end, with the missing end drawn from the germline J gene. This sequence joins TRBV2 and TRBJ2-1, with TRBD1 matching 12 bases. Germline CDR1 is SNHLY and CDR2 is FYNNEI. There are 14 residues in the CDR3. Trimming removed 7 bases from V and 6 bases from J; junction bases left unmatched: 4. CDR3 DNA (partial): TGTGCCAGCAACTGGGACAGGGGGCTCAATGAG. It yields the protein CASNWDRGLNE. The whole CDR3 sequence is CASNWDRGLNEQFF.

This clone has at least ten counts. The sequence runs out 3 residues before the end of the CDR3; the remainder is reconstructed from the germline J gene. This chain links TRBV5-1 with TRBJ1-1; no clear D gene. Deletions cut 0 bases from V and 0 bases from J, with 9 bases between. Germline assignment: CDR1 SGHRS and CDR2 YFSETQ. The CDR3 has 15 residues. The CDR3 region is CASSLVSQMNTEAFF. CDR3 bases read: TGCGCCAGCAGCTTGGTTTCGCAGATGAACACTGAA. The entire variable domain, with the rest obtained from reference TRBV5-1 and TRBJ1-1, is as follows: KAGVTQTPRYLIKTRGQQVTLSCSPISGHRSVSWYQQTPGQGLQFLFEYFSETQRNKGNFPGRFSGRQFSNSRSEMNVSTLELGDSALYLCASSLVSQMNTEAFFGQGTRLTVV.

Ten or more counts support this clone. The sequence runs out 3 residues before the end of the CDR3; the remainder is reconstructed from the germline J gene. The chain uses TRBV20-1 and TRBJ2-7; D not resolved. Trimming stripped 1 base from V and 3 bases from J, with 10 bases between. The CDR3 has 13 amino acids. The germline gives CDR1 DFQATT, CDR2 SNEGSKA (reference sequence). The CDR3 loop reads CSARGVDNYEQYF. CDR3 DNA, as far as it was read: TGCAGTGCTAGAGGGGTCGACAACTACGAG.

In regard to this clone: Read coverage stops 3 residues before the CDR3 terminus; the germline J gene supplies the remainder. The chain recombines TRBV5-1 with TRBJ2-7; D call uncertain. V was shortened by 0 bases and J by 2 bases, with 15 bases between the two germline ends. This CDR3 region has 16 residues. Germline CDR1 is SGHRS and CDR2 is YFSETQ. The CDR3 spells CASSLGQEYQAYEQYF. CDR3 DNA (partial): TGCGCCAGCAGCTTGGGCCAGGAATACCAAGCCTACGAG.

Only a few counts were recorded for this clone. The read ends 3 residues early relative to the CDR3; the germline J gene fills the gap. This chain joins TRBV11-1 and TRBJ1-2; D gene ambiguous. The germline gives CDR1 SGHAT, CDR2 FQDESV (reference sequence). Trimming removed 3 bases from V and 2 bases from J, with 10 bases in between. This CDR3 region has 14 residues. CDR3 bases read: TGTGCCAGCAGCTTTCGTGAGGGCAACTATGGC. It codes for CASSFREGNYG. The full CDR3 is CASSFREGNYGYTF.

A note on this clone: The read ends 3 residues before the CDR3 terminus; that terminus is restored from the germline J gene. This chain joins TRBV5-1 and TRBJ2-3; D is unclear. Trimming removed 1 base from V and 2 bases from J, with 11 bases in between. The CDR3 sequence is 15 residues long. Germline values: CDR1 SGHRS, CDR2 YFSETQ. The CDR3 bases that were read are TGCGCCAGCAGCTTGTCAACGGTAGTCACAGATACG. The encoded protein is CASSLSTVVTDT. The complete CDR3 protein is CASSLSTVVTDTQYF.

In its sample, this clone was seen many times. CDR3 DNA, as far as it was read: TGCGCCAGCAGCTTGATGGCAGGGGCGAACACCGGGGAG. Translating gives CASSLMAGANTGE. The whole CDR3 protein reads CASSLMAGANTGELFF. This chain connects TRBV5-1 to TRBJ2-2; D is perhaps TRBD1 (6 bases). The CDR3 is cut off 3 residues early in the read; its end comes from the germline J gene. The V end was cut by 1 base, the J end by 0 bases, with 10 bases between. This CDR3 comprises 16 residues. CDR1 is SGHRS, CDR2 YFSETQ, per germline.

This clone was observed at least ten times. The CDR3 end falls 3 residues outside the read, so it is completed with the germline J gene. The V gene is TRBV19, the J gene TRBJ2-7; 11 nucleotides agree with TRBD1. Germline-derived CDR1 and CDR2 are LNHDA and SQIVND (reference sequence). J gave up 0 bases and V 4 bases, and 2 bases lay outside the gene matches. The CDR3 is made up of 15 amino acids. CDR3: CASSNGQGASYEQYF. The DNA read from the CDR3 is TGTGCCAGTAGTAACGGACAGGGGGCCTCCTACGAG.

In this sample, this clone turned up many times. Coverage ceases 3 residues before the CDR3 finishes, and the germline J gene fills in the end. This chain connects TRBV19 to TRBJ1-2, with a weak D call TRBD1 (5 bases). CDR3 length: 14 amino acids. V was cut by 2 bases and J by 2 bases, with 9 bases left in between. The germline V gene encodes CDR1 LNHDA and CDR2 SQIVND (reference sequence). The CDR3: CASSIIRGNYGYTF. Partial CDR3 DNA: TGTGCCAGTAGTATAATTAGGGGAAACTATGGC. The full variable domain, completed using reference TRBV19 and TRBJ1-2, is DGGITQSPKYLFRKEGQNVTLSCEQNLNHDAMYWYRQDPGQGLRLIYYSQIVNDFQKGDIAEGYSVSREKKESFPLTVTSAQKNPTAFYLCASSIIRGNYGYTFGSGTRLTVV.

This clone was picked up many times. The read ends 3 residues early relative to the CDR3; the germline J gene fills the gap. The chain couples TRBV20-1 to TRBJ2-2; weak D call: TRBD2 (6 bases). Trimming cost V 6 bases and J 6 bases, with 20 bases left between them. The CDR3 is 15 amino acids. Germline CDR1 and CDR2: DFQATT and SNEGSKA (reference sequence). This CDR3 is CSASVGSVGAGELFF. The sequenced CDR3 bases are TGCAGTGCCAGTGTCGGGAGCGTAGGGGCCGGGGAG.